The 25 T cell receptor beta chains below were found in one sample sequenced in a study of T cells after posttransplantation cyclophosphamide. Clones were read by immunoSEQ multiplex PCR, and TCRdb kept only the in-frame ones, dropping some. Found here are 47,000 or so clones, 92% of them singletons; the top ten hold around 3.2%. Sequencing was done on a sample of PBMCs. These receptors came from a woman between 50 and 59 years old in good health and a related stem cell transplant donor.

This clone is labeled as medium-sized. V and J are TRBV5-1 and TRBJ2-2; D remains ambiguous. V dropped 2 bases and J dropped 5 bases, with 13 bases sitting between them. The CDR3 covers 15 residues. CDR1 and CDR2 from the germline V gene are SGHRS and YFSETQ. The CDR3 sequence is CASSFAEPITGELFF. For the CDR3, the DNA is TGCGCCAGCAGCTTCGCAGAACCGATAACCGGGGAGCTGTTTTTT.

The V call is TRBV9, the J call TRBJ2-1, with 7 bases matching TRBD1. J gave up 5 bases and V 0 bases, and 8 bases lay outside the gene matches. This CDR3 contains 16 residues. Germline V gene lookup returns CDR1 SGDLS and CDR2 YYNGEE. CDR3 loop: CASSVANWDRDNEQFF. The CDR3 bases are TGTGCCAGCAGCGTAGCTAACTGGGACAGAGACAATGAGCAGTTCTTC. Full variable domain (missing parts from reference TRBV9 and TRBJ2-1): DSGVTQTPKHLITATGQRVTLRCSPRSGDLSVYWYQQSLDQGLQFLIQYYNGEERAKGNILERFSAQQFPDLHSELNLSSLELGDSALYFCASSVANWDRDNEQFFGPGTRLTVL.

This chain uses TRBV29-1 with TRBJ1-5, with 8 bases fitting TRBD1. CDR3 length: 15 residues. In germline, CDR1 is SQVTM, CDR2 ANQGSEA. J lost 2 bases, V lost 3 bases, and 6 bases had no gene match. CDR3 amino acids: CSVEMTGEGNQPQHF. The CDR3 region has the DNA TGCAGCGTTGAGATGACAGGGGAAGGCAATCAGCCCCAGCATTTT.

The chain carries TRBV5-1 and TRBJ2-2; 9 bases are shared with TRBD1. V shed 4 bases, J shed 4 bases, and the junction held 5 bases outside the gene matches. The CDR3 is made up of 15 amino acids. Per germline, CDR1 SGHRS and CDR2 YFSETQ. In DNA, the CDR3 is TGCGCCAGCAGCGCTGGGACAGGGTCCACCGGGGAGCTGTTTTTT. Translation: CASSAGTGSTGELFF.

The CDR3 nucleotides are TGTGCCAGCGCCCCCAGGACAGGCTCCGGGGAGCAGTACTTC. This translates into CASAPRTGSGEQYF. The chain has TRBV5-4 and TRBJ2-7; 7 bases agree with TRBD1. This CDR3 spans 14 amino acids. The V gene's germline CDR1 is SGHNT and CDR2 YYREEE (reference sequence). J gave up 7 bases and V 7 bases, and 14 bases lay outside the gene matches.

V usage is TRBV10-3 and J usage is TRBJ1-3, with D possibly being TRBD1 (5 bases). This CDR3 is built from 13 residues. The V gene's germline CDR1 is ENHRY and CDR2 SYGVKD. V lost 4 bases and J lost 11, with 15 bases in between. The CDR3 region is CAISAVEETAIYF. The CDR3 region has the DNA TGTGCCATCAGTGCGGTGGAAGAGACAGCCATATATTTT.

The chain is built from TRBV4-1 and TRBJ2-7; 9 bases are a match to TRBD2. V shed 8 bases and J 1 base; nucleotides not matched to a gene: 9. CDR1 and CDR2 (germline): MGHRA, YSYEKL. This CDR3 contains 15 residues. CDR3 DNA sequence: TGCGCCAGCGGGGGGGCGCTAGCGGGATCCTACGAGCAGTACTTC. It translates to CASGGALAGSYEQYF.

This rearrangement joins TRBV30 to TRBJ1-5; 8 bases line up with TRBD1. This CDR3 has 16 amino acids. The germline V gene has CDR1 GTSNPN and CDR2 SVGIG (reference sequence). Unmatched junction bases numbered 10, after V lost 1 base and J lost 5 bases. The CDR3 here is CAWSGLTGVADQPQHF. DNA of the CDR3: TGTGCCTGGAGTGGCTTGACAGGGGTGGCAGATCAGCCCCAGCATTTT. Full variable domain (rest looked up from reference TRBV30 and TRBJ1-5): SQTIHQWPATLVQPVGSPLSLECTVEGTSNPNLYWYRQAAGRGLQLLFYSVGIGQISSEVPQNLSASRPQDRQFILSSKKLLLSDSGFYLCAWSGLTGVADQPQHFGDGTRLSIL.

This chain joins TRBV6-4 and TRBJ2-6, with 12 bases fitting TRBD1. This CDR3 has 16 residues. Germline-derived CDR1 and CDR2 are MRHNA and SNTAGT. V gave up 8 bases and J gave up 4 bases; unmatched junction bases: 6. DNA for the CDR3: TGTGCCAGCGCGGGACAGGGGGCGACCGGGGCCAACGTCCTGACTTTC. Its protein is CASAGQGATGANVLTF.

The chain employs TRBV19 and TRBJ1-1, with a weak D call TRBD1 (6 bases). Germline lookup yields CDR1 LNHDA and CDR2 SQIVND (reference sequence). V gave up 4 bases and J gave up 6 bases, with 21 bases separating them. The CDR3 totals 16 residues. The CDR3 here is CASSTTQTGTGPEAFF. The CDR3 nucleotides are TGTGCCAGTAGTACCACCCAGACAGGAACGGGCCCTGAAGCTTTCTTT.

This chain connects TRBV19 to TRBJ1-5; weak D call: TRBD1 (6 bases). The CDR3 length is 16 residues. CDR1 is LNHDA, CDR2 SQIVND, per germline (reference sequence). The V end was cut by 6 bases, the J end by 2 bases, with 17 bases between. The CDR3 here is CASRRGGGQGNQPQHF. The CDR3 DNA reads as TGTGCCAGTAGGAGGGGGGGAGGCCAGGGCAATCAGCCCCAGCATTTT.

The chain combines TRBV14 with TRBJ2-2; D unresolved. This CDR3 region has 14 residues. V gave up 4 bases and J gave up 7 bases, with 13 bases separating them. Germline lookup yields CDR1 SGHDN and CDR2 FVKESK. DNA for the CDR3: TGTGCCAGCAGCCCCACAGAATTTGGCGGGGAGCTGTTTTTT. Its translation: CASSPTEFGGELFF.

J is TRBJ1-2 and V is TRBV19; 7 bases are shared with TRBD1. Germline CDR1 and CDR2: LNHDA and SQIVND (reference sequence). This CDR3 has 17 residues. J lost 2 bases, V lost 1 base, and 10 bases had no gene match. The CDR3 region has the DNA TGTGCCAGTAGTATAGCGTCCGGACAGGTTCTAAACTATGGCTACACCTTC. Amino acids: CASSIASGQVLNYGYTF.

The chain is built from TRBV11-2 and TRBJ2-5, with 10 bases matching TRBD1. V shed 3 bases, J shed 4 bases, and the junction held 5 bases outside the gene matches. The CDR3 sequence is 15 residues long. Per the germline V gene, CDR1 is SGHAT and CDR2 is FQNNGV. DNA of the CDR3: TGTGCCAGCAGCTTCAGAGGACAGGGGGGAGAGACCCAGTACTTC. Its protein product is CASSFRGQGGETQYF.

This clone was recorded a few times. The chain employs TRBV28 and TRBJ2-3; 10 nucleotides line up with TRBD1. The V and J ends lost 11 bases and 6 bases, in that order; junction bases with no gene match: 5. The CDR3 consists of 12 residues. The germline V gene has CDR1 MDHEN and CDR2 SYDVKM. CDR3 region: CAVDRGRDTQYF. The DNA for the CDR3 is TGTGCCGTCGACAGGGGGCGGGATACGCAGTATTTT.

This clone was recorded only once. The chain has TRBV29-1 and TRBJ2-5, with D possibly TRBD2 on 6 matching bases. The CDR3 covers 10 residues. V lost 7 bases, J lost 5 bases, and 8 bases lay in between. CDR1 and CDR2 from the germline V gene are SQVTM and ANQGSEA. CDR3 sequence reads: CSGGDETQYF. The CDR3 DNA reads TGCAGCGGGGGGGACGAGACCCAGTACTTC.

This chain joins TRBV28 and TRBJ1-1, with D tentatively TRBD1 (6 bases). The CDR3 contains 16 residues. V lost 6 bases and J 0 bases, leaving 17 bases between the germline ends. CDR1 and CDR2 from the germline V gene are MDHEN and SYDVKM. CDR3: CASRVLEGGLNTEAFF. In DNA form, the CDR3 reads TGTGCCAGCAGGGTCCTGGAGGGGGGGTTGAACACTGAAGCTTTCTTT.

J is TRBJ2-5 and V is TRBV5-1, with D possibly matching TRBD1 (6 bases). V was pared by 4 bases and J by 5 bases, with 12 bases between. Germline V lookup: CDR1 SGHRS, CDR2 YFSETQ. This CDR3 comprises 13 residues. CDR3 region: CASSRDTDETQYF. The CDR3, as DNA: TGCGCCAGCAGCAGGGACACGGACGAGACCCAGTACTTC.

This chain uses TRBV15 with TRBJ2-2, with D possibly matching TRBD1 (5 bases). The CDR3 is 15 amino acids. The V end lost 4 bases, the J end lost 2 bases, and 11 bases lay between the germline ends. The germline gives CDR1 LNHNV, CDR2 YYDKDF (reference sequence). CDR3 coding DNA: TGTGCCACCAGCATGTGGCAGGGCAACACCGGGGAGCTGTTTTTT. It codes for CATSMWQGNTGELFF.

The chain recombines TRBV5-1 with TRBJ2-1; D is possibly TRBD2 (6 bases). The germline V and J ends were trimmed by 0 bases and 1 base, with 11 bases remaining between them. Per germline, CDR1 SGHRS and CDR2 YFSETQ. This CDR3 is 16 amino acids long. The CDR3 nucleotides read TGCGCCAGCAGCTTGGTTGGTAGCGGTTCCTACAATGAGCAGTTCTTC. It yields the protein CASSLVGSGSYNEQFF.

V gene TRBV5-1 combines with J gene TRBJ2-7; a possible D gene is TRBD2 (6 bases). V was cut by 4 bases and J by 5 bases, with 13 bases left in between. This CDR3 is built from 13 residues. Germline assignment: CDR1 SGHRS and CDR2 YFSETQ. This chain's CDR3 is CASSRRDSNEQYF. The DNA for the CDR3 is TGCGCCAGCAGCCGCCGGGACTCAAACGAGCAGTACTTC. Filled out from reference TRBV5-1 and TRBJ2-7, the complete variable domain reads KAGVTQTPRYLIKTRGQQVTLSCSPISGHRSVSWYQQTPGQGLQFLFEYFSETQRNKGNFPGRFSGRQFSNSRSEMNVSTLELGDSALYLCASSRRDSNEQYFGPGTRLTVT.

The J gene is TRBJ2-2, the V gene TRBV19; D call uncertain. Looked up from germline, CDR1 is LNHDA and CDR2 is SQIVND (reference sequence). This CDR3 has 11 amino acids. V gave up 5 bases and J gave up 8 bases, with 6 bases separating them. Here the CDR3 DNA reads TGTGCCAGTAGTCCCGGGGGGGAGCTGTTTTTT. It translates to CASSPGGELFF.

The chain combines TRBV6-1 with TRBJ1-1, with 8 bases matching TRBD1. Per the germline V gene, CDR1 is MNHNS and CDR2 is SASEGT. Trimming took 4 bases from V and 4 from J; bases not matched to a gene: 11. The CDR3 has 16 amino acids. The chain's CDR3 is CASSGLQTGAGTEAFF. The DNA of the CDR3 is TGTGCCAGCAGTGGCCTACAGACAGGGGCTGGCACTGAAGCTTTCTTT.

This clone was counted between two and nine times. The chain couples TRBV2 to TRBJ2-7, with 9 bases aligning to TRBD2. The CDR3 length is 15 residues. V lost 4 bases and J lost 6; bases outside the gene matches: 10. CDR1 and CDR2 from the germline V gene are SNHLY and FYNNEI. CDR3 protein: CASSGLAGTLGEQYF. CDR3 nucleotides: TGTGCCAGCAGTGGCCTAGCGGGGACCCTAGGCGAGCAGTACTTC.

The genes are TRBV19 and TRBJ2-7, with a tentative D call TRBD2 (6 bases). Germline V gene sequence: CDR1 LNHDA, CDR2 SQIVND (reference sequence). Deletions cut 7 bases from V and 0 bases from J, with 16 bases between. The CDR3 has 15 amino acids. The CDR3 DNA is TGTGCCAGTACAGAGGGCGGGGAAAGCTCCTACGAGCAGTACTTC. Translation gives CASTEGGESSYEQYF. The variable domain in full, completed from reference TRBV19 and TRBJ2-7, reads DGGITQSPKYLFRKEGQNVTLSCEQNLNHDAMYWYRQDPGQGLRLIYYSQIVNDFQKGDIAEGYSVSREKKESFPLTVTSAQKNPTAFYLCASTEGGESSYEQYFGPGTRLTVT.